This T cell receptor (beta chain) was sequenced in a study of cytomegalovirus exposure and HLA in healthy donors. The study, taken as a whole, reports: The HLA-A and HLA-B alleles of most subjects were reportedly predicted accurately from TCR beta sequences. Indistinguishable V segments, including TRBV6-2 and TRBV6-3, were excluded. Most sequenced TCRs were rare (though some public TCRs occurred in many donors).

The PCR used 60 Vbeta and 13 Jbeta primers. Sequenced by immunoSEQ multiplex PCR; TCRdb stores in-frame clones only, minus some. This repertoire includes tens of thousands of clones. Deletions cut 0 bases from V and 5 bases from J, with 4 bases between. This CDR3 is 13 amino acids long. Germline V lookup: CDR1 MNHEY, CDR2 SMNVEV (reference sequence). On this clone: Its target is not known.

Sequenced input: PBMCs. This TCR came from a man aged 50-59 years in good health and CMV-seropositive. The V call is TRBV27, the J call TRBJ2-2; D uncertain. CDR3 loop: CASSLSRTGELFF. In DNA, the CDR3 is TGTGCCAGCAGTTTATCGAGAACCGGGGAGCTGTTTTTT.